The 14 T cell receptor beta chains below were found in one sample sequenced in a study of T cell repertoires in cytomegalovirus infection. TCRdb re-called the reads through MiXCR, storing one row per CDR3 protein. This sample has around 630,000 distinct CDR3 sequences, with roughly 26% found just once. The sequenced material came from CD8+ T cells from PBMCs. The receptors shown here come from a human donor in good health (CMV status not recorded). Some clones in this sample may be carry-over from other donors' samples.

The chain links TRBV27 to TRBJ2-1; 8 bases are shared with TRBD2. The CDR3 has 14 amino acids. CDR1 is MNHEY, CDR2 SMNVEV, per germline (reference sequence). V lost 5 bases to trimming and J lost 7 bases; unmatched junction nucleotides: 7. In nucleotides, the CDR3 is TGTGCCAGCAGTATCGGGACTAGGGGAAATGAGCAGTTCTTC. This gives the protein CASSIGTRGNEQFF.

Regarding this clonotype: A clone one base away is much larger, so this may be a read error. The chain uses TRBV7-9 and TRBJ2-3, with unresolved D. The CDR3 sequence is 12 residues long. Germline V gene sequence: CDR1 SEHNR, CDR2 FQNEAQ (reference sequence). CDR3 residues: CVSSFLADTQYF. In DNA form, the CDR3 reads TGTGTCAGCAGCTTCCTGGCAGATACGCAGTATTTT.

There are many counts of this clonotype. This rearrangement joins TRBV6-1 to TRBJ2-5, with D perhaps TRBD1 or TRBD2 (7 bases each). Trimming took 5 bases from V and 2 from J, leaving 24 bases between them. The CDR3 is 18 amino acids. The germline V gene encodes CDR1 MNHNS and CDR2 SASEGT. CDR3 region: CASSLTGWQGGSQETQYF. CDR3 coding DNA: TGTGCCAGCAGTTTAACAGGGTGGCAGGGGGGGTCTCAAGAGACCCAGTACTTC.

This clonotype was counted many times. The gene calls are TRBV7-2 and TRBJ1-5; D gene ambiguous. V lost 5 bases, J lost 2 bases, and 13 bases lay in between. CDR3 length equals 15 residues. The V gene's germline CDR1 is SGHTA and CDR2 FQGNSA. The CDR3 loop is CASSRLGGGNQPQHF. The CDR3 coding sequence is TGTGCCAGCAGCAGGCTAGGCGGAGGCAATCAGCCCCAGCATTTT.

Note on this clonotype: A read error may be the cause here, since a much bigger clone is one base away. This chain links TRBV7-3 with TRBJ2-3, with D possibly TRBD1 on 5 matching bases. CDR1 SGHTA and CDR2 FQGTGA come from the germline V gene. With 7 bases removed from V and 0 bases from J, the gap between germline ends came to 17 bases. This CDR3 is 16 amino acids long. The CDR3 sequence: CASNDLTDLSTDTQYF. CDR3 nucleotide sequence: TGTGCCAGCAACGACTTGACAGACCTAAGCACAGATACGCAGTATTTT.

This clonotype was detected once. The V and J genes are TRBV4-1 and TRBJ2-1, with 9 nucleotides matching TRBD2. CDR3 length equals 17 residues. Germline CDR1 and CDR2: MGHRA and YSYEKL. V trimming: 0 bases; J trimming: 7 bases; junction bases outside the gene matches: 10. This CDR3 is CASSQDLGVAGENEQFF. Written as DNA, the CDR3 is TGCGCCAGCAGCCAAGATCTGGGGGTAGCGGGGGAGAATGAGCAGTTCTTC.

The CDR3 loop reads CSAWPRTGGNYGYTF. CDR3 coding DNA: TGCAGTGCATGGCCAAGGACAGGGGGCAACTATGGCTACACCTTC. The V call is TRBV20-1, the J call TRBJ1-2; 11 bases are a match to TRBD1. Germline loops: CDR1 DFQATT, CDR2 SNEGSKA (reference sequence). There are 15 residues in the CDR3. J gave up 2 bases and V 6 bases, and 8 bases lay outside the gene matches.

As concerns this clonotype: The junction differs from germline at one of its ends, possibly a read error. The V call is TRBV28, the J call TRBJ1-2, with D possibly matching TRBD1 (6 bases). CDR1 and CDR2 from the germline V gene are MDHEN and SYDVKM. The CDR3 is 15 amino acids. Here the CDR3 DNA reads TGTACCAGCAGTCCCTCGGGGGCAGGGAGGTATGGCTACACCTTC. Translated: CTSSPSGAGRYGYTF.

This clonotype has just a few counts. The CDR3 DNA follows: TGTGCCAGTAGTATCGGGGGTGAGCAGTTCTTC. Translation gives CASSIGGEQFF. The genes are TRBV19 and TRBJ2-1; D possibly corresponds to TRBD2 (6 bases). This CDR3 region has 11 residues. CDR1 is LNHDA, CDR2 SQIVND, per germline (reference sequence). The V end lost 3 bases, the J end lost 9 bases, and 6 bases lay between the germline ends.

The chain recombines TRBV6-5 with TRBJ2-1; no firm D call. The CDR3 contains 17 residues. The V gene lost 1 base and the J gene lost 2 bases, with 15 bases spanning the gap. Germline V lookup: CDR1 MNHEY, CDR2 SVGAGI. The CDR3 here is CASSYWNPNGPYNEQFF. CDR3 DNA sequence: TGTGCCAGCAGTTACTGGAACCCTAACGGGCCCTACAATGAGCAGTTCTTC.

This clonotype was counted a few times. V usage is TRBV13 and J usage is TRBJ2-1, with D perhaps TRBD2 (6 bases). CDR1 is PRHDT and CDR2 is FYEKMQ in the germline V gene (reference sequence). The V end was cut by 4 bases, the J end by 12 bases, with 10 bases between. The CDR3 is made up of 11 amino acids. The CDR3 DNA follows: TGTGCCAGCAGCTCCGGGACTCCGCAGTTCTTC. Amino acid sequence: CASSSGTPQFF.

The genes are TRBV7-6 and TRBJ2-1; the match to TRBD2 covers 7 bases. The germline gives CDR1 SGHVS, CDR2 FNYEAQ. The CDR3 is 13 amino acids. V lost 11 bases to trimming and J lost 2 bases; unmatched junction nucleotides: 6. The CDR3 spells CAGGGVAYNEQFF. The CDR3 DNA is TGTGCCGGTGGGGGGGTAGCCTACAATGAGCAGTTCTTC.

This clonotype has just a few counts. The rearrangement uses TRBV7-9 and TRBJ2-5, with D maybe TRBD2 (7 bases). The CDR3 has 15 amino acids. With 5 bases removed from V and 5 bases from J, the gap between germline ends came to 18 bases. Per germline, CDR1 SEHNR and CDR2 FQNEAQ (reference sequence). CDR3 region: CASSLPGGGTETQYF. CDR3 in DNA: TGTGCCAGCAGCCTCCCGGGGGGCGGTACGGAGACCCAGTACTTC.

The V and J genes are TRBV28 and TRBJ1-5; 9 bases align to TRBD1. The CDR3 extends over 15 amino acids. V lost 1 base, J lost 4 bases, and 2 bases stayed unmatched. CDR1 and CDR2 from the germline V gene are MDHEN and SYDVKM. The chain's CDR3 is CASSLLTGGNQPQHF. CDR3 DNA: TGTGCCAGCAGTTTATTGACAGGGGGAAATCAGCCCCAGCATTTT.